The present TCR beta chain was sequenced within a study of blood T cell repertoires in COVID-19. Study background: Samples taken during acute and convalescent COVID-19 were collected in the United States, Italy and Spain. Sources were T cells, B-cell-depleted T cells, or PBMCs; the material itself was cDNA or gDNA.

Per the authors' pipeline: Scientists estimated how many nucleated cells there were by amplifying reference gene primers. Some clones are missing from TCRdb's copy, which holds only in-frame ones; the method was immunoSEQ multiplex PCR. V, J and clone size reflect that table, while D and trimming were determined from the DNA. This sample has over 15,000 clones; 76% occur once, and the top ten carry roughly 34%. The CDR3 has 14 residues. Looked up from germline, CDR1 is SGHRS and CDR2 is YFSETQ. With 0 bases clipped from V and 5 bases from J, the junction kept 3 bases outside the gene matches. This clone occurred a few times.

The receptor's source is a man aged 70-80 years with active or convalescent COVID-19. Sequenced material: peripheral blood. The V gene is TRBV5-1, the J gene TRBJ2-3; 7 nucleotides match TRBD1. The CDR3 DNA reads TGCGCCAGCAGCTTGGCGCAGGGGGAAGATACGCAGTATTTT. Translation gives CASSLAQGEDTQYF.